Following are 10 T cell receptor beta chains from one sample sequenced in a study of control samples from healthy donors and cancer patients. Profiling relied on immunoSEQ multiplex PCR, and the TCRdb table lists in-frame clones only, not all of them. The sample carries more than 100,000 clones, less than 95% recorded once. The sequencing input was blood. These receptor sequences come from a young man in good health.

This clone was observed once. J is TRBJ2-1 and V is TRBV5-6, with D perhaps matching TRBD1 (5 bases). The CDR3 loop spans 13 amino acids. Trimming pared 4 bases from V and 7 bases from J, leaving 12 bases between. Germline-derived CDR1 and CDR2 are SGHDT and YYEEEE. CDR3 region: CASSPHPGNEQFF. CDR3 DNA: TGTGCCAGCAGCCCCCATCCAGGGAATGAGCAGTTCTTC.

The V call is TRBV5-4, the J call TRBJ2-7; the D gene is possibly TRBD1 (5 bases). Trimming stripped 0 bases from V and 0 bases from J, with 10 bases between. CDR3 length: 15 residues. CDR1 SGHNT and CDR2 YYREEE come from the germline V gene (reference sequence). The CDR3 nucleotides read TGTGCCAGCAGCTTGGCCTCAGGGAACTCCTACGAGCAGTACTTC. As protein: CASSLASGNSYEQYF.

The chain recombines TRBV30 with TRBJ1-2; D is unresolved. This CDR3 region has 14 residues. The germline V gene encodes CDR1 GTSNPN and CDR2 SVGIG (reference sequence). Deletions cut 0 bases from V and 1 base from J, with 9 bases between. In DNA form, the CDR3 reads TGTGCCTGGAGTGTAGGCACAATTAACTATGGCTACACCTTC. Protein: CAWSVGTINYGYTF. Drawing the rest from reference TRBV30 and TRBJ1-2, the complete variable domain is SQTIHQWPATLVQPVGSPLSLECTVEGTSNPNLYWYRQAAGRGLQLLFYSVGIGQISSEVPQNLSASRPQDRQFILSSKKLLLSDSGFYLCAWSVGTINYGYTFGSGTRLTVV.

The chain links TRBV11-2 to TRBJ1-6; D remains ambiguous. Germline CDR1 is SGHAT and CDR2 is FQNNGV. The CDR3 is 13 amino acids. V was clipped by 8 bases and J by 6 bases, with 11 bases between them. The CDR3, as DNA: TGTGCCAGCCTGGGAGGGCCTAATTCACCCCTCCACTTT. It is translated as CASLGGPNSPLHF.

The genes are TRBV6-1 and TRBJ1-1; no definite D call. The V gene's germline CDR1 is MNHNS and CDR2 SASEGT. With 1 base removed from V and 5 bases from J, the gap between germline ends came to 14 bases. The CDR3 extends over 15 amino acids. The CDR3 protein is CASSEVFSFGTEAFF. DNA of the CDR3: TGTGCCAGCAGTGAAGTATTTAGTTTCGGGACTGAAGCTTTCTTT.

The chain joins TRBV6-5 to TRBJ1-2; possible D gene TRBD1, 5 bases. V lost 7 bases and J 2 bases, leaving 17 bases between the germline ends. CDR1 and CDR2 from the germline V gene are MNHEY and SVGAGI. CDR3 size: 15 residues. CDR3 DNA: TGTGCCAGCACTCCCAGGGAAGGGTTAAACTATGGCTACACCTTC. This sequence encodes CASTPREGLNYGYTF.

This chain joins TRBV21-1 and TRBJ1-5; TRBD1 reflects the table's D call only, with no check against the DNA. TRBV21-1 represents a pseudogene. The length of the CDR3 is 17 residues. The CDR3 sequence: CASSKKRTAVSNQPQHF. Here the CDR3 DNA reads TGTGCCAGCAGCAAAAAAAGGACAGCCGTTAGCAATCAGCCCCAGCATTTT.

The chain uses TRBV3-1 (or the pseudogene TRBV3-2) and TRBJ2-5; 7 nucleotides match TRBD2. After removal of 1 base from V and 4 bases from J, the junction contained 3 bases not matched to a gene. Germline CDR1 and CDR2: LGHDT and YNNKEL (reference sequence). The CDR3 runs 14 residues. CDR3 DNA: TGTGCCAGCAGCCAAGCGGGGGGAAGAGAGACCCAGTACTTC. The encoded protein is CASSQAGGRETQYF.

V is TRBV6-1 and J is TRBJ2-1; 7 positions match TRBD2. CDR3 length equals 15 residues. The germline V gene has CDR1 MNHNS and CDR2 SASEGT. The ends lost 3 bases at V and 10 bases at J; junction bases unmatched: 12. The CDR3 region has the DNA TGTGCCAGCAGTGAGCCCGGGACTGCCGGGGGGGAGCAGTTCTTC. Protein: CASSEPGTAGGEQFF.

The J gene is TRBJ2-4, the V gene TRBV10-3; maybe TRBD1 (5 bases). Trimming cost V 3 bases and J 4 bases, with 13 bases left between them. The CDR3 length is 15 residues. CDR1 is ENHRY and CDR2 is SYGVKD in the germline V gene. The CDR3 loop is CAISDLGAKKNIQYF. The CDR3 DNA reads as TGTGCCATCAGTGATTTAGGGGCAAAGAAAAACATTCAGTACTTC.